This record covers a single T cell receptor beta chain. RNA transcripts served as template for amplifying TCR beta CDR3 sequences. HTBI-primed RT-PCR formed the first round, and a multiplex PCR formed the second. TCRdb ran MiXCR on the multiplex PCR reads and lists one entry per CDR3 protein. The sample holds 600,000 to 950,000 distinct CDR3 sequences; 40% are singletons and the top ten take less than 55%. These data belong to a study of Graves' ophthalmopathy and Graves' hyperthyroidism. What supplied the PBMCs was roughly 10 ml of fresh peripheral blood. The receptor comes from an adult man with Graves' ophthalmopathy. Sequencing input: peripheral blood.

CDR3 sequence (DNA): TGCAGTGCTAGAGAGTGGGTCAACTCCTACGAGCAGTACTTC. This codes for CSAREWVNSYEQYF. The chain recombines TRBV20-1 with TRBJ2-7, with no clear D. The CDR3 covers 14 residues. Germline lookup yields CDR1 DFQATT and CDR2 SNEGSKA (reference sequence). V lost 0 bases and J 0 bases, leaving 9 bases between the germline ends.